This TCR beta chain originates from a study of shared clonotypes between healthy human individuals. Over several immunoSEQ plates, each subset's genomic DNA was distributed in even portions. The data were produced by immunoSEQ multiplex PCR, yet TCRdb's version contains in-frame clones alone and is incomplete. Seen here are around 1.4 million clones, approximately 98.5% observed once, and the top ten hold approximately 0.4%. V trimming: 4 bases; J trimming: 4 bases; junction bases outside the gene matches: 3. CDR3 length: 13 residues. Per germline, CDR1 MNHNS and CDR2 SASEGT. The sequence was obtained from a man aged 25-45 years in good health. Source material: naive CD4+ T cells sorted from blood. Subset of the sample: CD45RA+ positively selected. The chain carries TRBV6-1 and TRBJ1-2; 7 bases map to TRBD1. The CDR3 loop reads CASSGDRVYGYTF. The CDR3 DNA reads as TGTGCCAGCAGTGGAGACAGGGTCTATGGCTACACCTTC.